This is a list of T cell receptor beta chains from one sample in a study of neurological immune-mediated disorders. MiXCR was run by TCRdb on the 5' RACE reads, yielding one entry per CDR3 protein. The sample consists of approximately 41,000 distinct CDR3 sequences, roughly 15% of them appearing once. The sample was CD4+ T cells from blood. These receptors were obtained from a woman in her sixties or seventies with HTLV-1-associated myelopathy (HAM/TSP). Each CDR3 is given with its conserved first and last residue. Fields, in order: J gene, V gene, clone size, D gene, CDR3 protein, CDR3 DNA. D genes are given only for firm matches. Clone size is shown for a subset of rows, as once, few, many or a class of expanded clone.

TRBJ1-1 TRBV12-3/TRBV12-4 many TRBD1 CASSPGQGYTEAFF TGTGCCAGCAGCCCGGGACAGGGGTACACTGAAGCTTTCTTT
TRBJ1-1 TRBV12-3/TRBV12-4 many . CASSPQLRGWTNTEAFF TGTGCCAGCAGTCCCCAGCTGAGGGGGTGGACGAACACTGAAGCTTTCTTT
TRBJ2-7 TRBV5-1 . TRBD1 CASSSDRGNEQYF TGCGCCAGCAGCTCGGACAGGGGTAACGAGCAGTACTTC
TRBJ1-1 TRBV10-1 many . CASSDWGTPNTEAFF TGCGCCAGCAGTGATTGGGGCACGCCGAACACTGAAGCTTTCTTT
TRBJ2-1 TRBV5-1 . TRBD2 CASSLGLAGGVAKFF TGCGCCAGCAGCTTGGGACTAGCGGGAGGGGTAGCAAAGTTCTTC
TRBJ1-1 TRBV9 . . CASSIVGTEAFF TGTGCCAGCAGCATAGTGGGTACAGAAGCTTTCTTT
TRBJ2-3 TRBV13 many TRBD2 CASSFPSGGAPDTQYF TGTGCCAGCAGCTTCCCTAGCGGGGGGGCCCCAGATACGCAGTATTTT
TRBJ2-4 TRBV5-1 many TRBD1 CASSPTLGQGGHIQYF TGCGCCAGCAGCCCAACCTTGGGACAGGGTGGACACATTCAGTACTTC
TRBJ2-5 TRBV5-4 many . CASSLDPREQETQYF TGTGCCAGCAGCTTGGACCCACGGGAACAAGAGACCCAGTACTTC
TRBJ2-7 TRBV5-1 many . CASSGTGPLYEQYF TGCGCCAGCAGCGGCACGGGACCCCTTTACGAGCAGTACTTC
TRBJ1-5 TRBV4-1 many . CASSRPQLSRYSNQPQHF TGCGCCAGCAGCCGACCCCAGTTGTCCAGGTATAGCAATCAGCCCCAGCATTTT
TRBJ2-4 TRBV5-1 many . CASSLWGQGGIQYF TGCGCCAGCAGCTTATGGGGGCAGGGAGGCATTCAGTACTTC
TRBJ1-6 TRBV20-1 . . CSARSYNSPLHF TGCAGTGCGAGAAGCTATAATTCACCCCTCCACTTT
TRBJ1-6 TRBV9 many . CASSAGVYNSPLHF TGTGCCAGCAGCGCTGGGGTTTATAATTCACCCCTCCACTTT
TRBJ2-7 TRBV20-1 many TRBD2 CSASRLAGARSYEQYF TGCAGTGCTTCCAGACTAGCGGGGGCTCGCTCTTACGAGCAGTACTTC
TRBJ2-3 TRBV5-1 . . CASSPIEDTQYF TGCGCCAGCAGCCCCATTGAGGATACACAGTATTTT
TRBJ2-2 TRBV6-5 many . CASSFGGGPGELFF TGTGCCAGCAGTTTTGGAGGGGGCCCCGGGGAGCTGTTTTTT
TRBJ2-7 TRBV12-3/TRBV12-4 many . CASSLIGHEQYF TGTGCCAGCAGTTTGATCGGTCACGAGCAGTACTTC
TRBJ2-6 TRBV5-6 many . CASSLLGTGANVLTF TGTGCCAGCAGCTTACTAGGGACTGGGGCCAACGTCCTGACTTTC
TRBJ2-1 TRBV12-3/TRBV12-4 many TRBD2 CASSYLTSGGADEQFF TGTGCCAGCAGTTACCTGACTAGCGGGGGGGCCGATGAGCAGTTCTTC
TRBJ1-1 TRBV5-6 many . CASSPRAWGTEAFF TGTGCCAGCAGCCCCAGGGCTTGGGGGACTGAAGCTTTCTTT
TRBJ2-1 TRBV29-1 many . CSSDGRAADEQFF TGCAGCTCAGATGGACGGGCTGCGGATGAGCAGTTCTTC